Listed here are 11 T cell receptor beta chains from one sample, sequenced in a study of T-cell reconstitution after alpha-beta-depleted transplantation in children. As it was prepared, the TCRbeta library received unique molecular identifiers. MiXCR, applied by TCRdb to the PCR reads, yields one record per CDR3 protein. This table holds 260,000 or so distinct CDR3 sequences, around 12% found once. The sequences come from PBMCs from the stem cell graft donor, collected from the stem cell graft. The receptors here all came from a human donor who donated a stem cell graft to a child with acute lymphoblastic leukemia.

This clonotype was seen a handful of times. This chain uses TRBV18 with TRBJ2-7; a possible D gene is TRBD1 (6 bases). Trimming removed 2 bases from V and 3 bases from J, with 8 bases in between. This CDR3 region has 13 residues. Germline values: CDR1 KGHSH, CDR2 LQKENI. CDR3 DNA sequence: TGTGCCAGCTCACCAGGACAGTACTACGAGCAGTACTTC. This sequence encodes CASSPGQYYEQYF.

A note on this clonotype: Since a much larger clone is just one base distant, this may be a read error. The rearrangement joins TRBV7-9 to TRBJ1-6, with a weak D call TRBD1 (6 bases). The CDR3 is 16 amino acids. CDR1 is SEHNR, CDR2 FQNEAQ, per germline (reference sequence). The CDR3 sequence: CASSLEDSIYNSPIHF. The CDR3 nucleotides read TGTGCCAGCAGCTTAGAGGACAGCATCTATAATTCACCCATCCACTTT.

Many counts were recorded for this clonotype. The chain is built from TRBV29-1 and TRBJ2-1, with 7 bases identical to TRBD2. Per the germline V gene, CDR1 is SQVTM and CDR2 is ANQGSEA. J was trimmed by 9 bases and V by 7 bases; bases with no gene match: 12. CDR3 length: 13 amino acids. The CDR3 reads CSGINGGDSEQFF. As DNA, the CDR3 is TGCAGCGGTATTAATGGGGGGGATAGTGAGCAGTTCTTC.

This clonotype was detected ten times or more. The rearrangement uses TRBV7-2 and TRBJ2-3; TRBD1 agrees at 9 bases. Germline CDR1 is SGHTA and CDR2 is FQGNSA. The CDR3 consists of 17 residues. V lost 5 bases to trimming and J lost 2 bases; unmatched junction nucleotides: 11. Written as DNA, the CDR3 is TGTGCCAGCAGCCTCAAAAATAGGACAGGGGTCACAGATACGCAGTATTTT. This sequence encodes CASSLKNRTGVTDTQYF.

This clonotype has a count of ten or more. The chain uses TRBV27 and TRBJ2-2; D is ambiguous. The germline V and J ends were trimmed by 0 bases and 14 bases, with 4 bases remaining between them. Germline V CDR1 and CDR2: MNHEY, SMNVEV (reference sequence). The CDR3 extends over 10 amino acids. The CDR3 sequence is CASSLSGLFF. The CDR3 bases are TGTGCCAGCAGTTTATCGGGCCTGTTTTTT.

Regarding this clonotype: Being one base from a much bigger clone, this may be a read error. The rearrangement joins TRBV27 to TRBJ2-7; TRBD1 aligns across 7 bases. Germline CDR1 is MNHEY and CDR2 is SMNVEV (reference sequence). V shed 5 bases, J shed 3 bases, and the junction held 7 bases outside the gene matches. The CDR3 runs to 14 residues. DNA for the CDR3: TGTGCCAGCAGTCCCCAGACAGGGTTCTACGAGCAGTACTTC. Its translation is CASSPQTGFYEQYF.

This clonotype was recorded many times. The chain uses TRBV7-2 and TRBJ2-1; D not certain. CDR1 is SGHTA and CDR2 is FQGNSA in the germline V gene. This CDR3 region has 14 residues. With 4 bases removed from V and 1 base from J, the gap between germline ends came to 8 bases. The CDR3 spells CASSYGDSYNEQFF. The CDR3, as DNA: TGTGCCAGCAGCTACGGTGATTCCTACAATGAGCAGTTCTTC.

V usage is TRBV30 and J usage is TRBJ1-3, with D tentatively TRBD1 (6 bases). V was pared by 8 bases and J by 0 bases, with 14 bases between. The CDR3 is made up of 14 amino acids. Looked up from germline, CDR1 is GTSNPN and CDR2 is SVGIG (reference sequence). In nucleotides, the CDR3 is TGTGCCCGGACTACAGGGAGCTCTGGAAACACCATATATTTT. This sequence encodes CARTTGSSGNTIYF.

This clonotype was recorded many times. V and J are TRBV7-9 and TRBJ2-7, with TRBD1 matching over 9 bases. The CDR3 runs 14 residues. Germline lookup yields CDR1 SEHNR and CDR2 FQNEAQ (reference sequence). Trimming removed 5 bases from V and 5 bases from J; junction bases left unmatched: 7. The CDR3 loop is CASSQWDREDEQYF. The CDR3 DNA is TGTGCCAGCAGCCAATGGGACAGGGAGGACGAGCAGTACTTC. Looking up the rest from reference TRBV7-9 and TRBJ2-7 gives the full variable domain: DTGVSQNPRHKITKRGQNVTFRCDPISEHNRLYWYRQTLGQGPEFLTYFQNEAQLEKSRLLSDRFSAERPKGSFSTLEIQRTEQGDSAMYLCASSQWDREDEQYFGPGTRLTVT.

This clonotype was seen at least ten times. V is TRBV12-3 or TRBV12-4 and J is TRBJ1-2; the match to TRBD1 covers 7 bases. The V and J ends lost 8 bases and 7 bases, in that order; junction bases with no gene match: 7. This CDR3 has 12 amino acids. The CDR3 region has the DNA TGTGCCAGCGCCCTCAGGGGGTCTGGCTACACCTTC. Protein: CASALRGSGYTF.

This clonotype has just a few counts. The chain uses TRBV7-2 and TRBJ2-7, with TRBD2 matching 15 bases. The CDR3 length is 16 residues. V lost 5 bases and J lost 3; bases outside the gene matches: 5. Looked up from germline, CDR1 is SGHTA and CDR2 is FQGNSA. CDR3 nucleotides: TGTGCCAGCAGCCCCCAGGGACTAGCGGGAGGCTACGAGCAGTACTTC. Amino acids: CASSPQGLAGGYEQYF.